This entry lists 12 T cell receptor beta chains sequenced from one sample in a study of cytomegalovirus exposure and HLA in healthy donors. Clones were read by immunoSEQ multiplex PCR, and TCRdb kept only the in-frame ones, dropping some. This sample has hundreds of thousands of clones, with roughly 89% found just once. Sequencing was carried out using PBMCs. The receptors were sampled from a woman between 18 and 29 years old in good health and CMV-seronegative.

A remark on this clone: One end of the junction varies from germline; a read error may be responsible. The V and J genes are TRBV30 and TRBJ1-1; 9 nucleotides agree with TRBD1. The CDR3 is 14 amino acids. CDR1 and CDR2 (germline): GTSNPN, SVGIG (reference sequence). CDR3 region: CAFRVGTGNAEAFF. The CDR3 coding sequence is TGTGCCTTCCGTGTGGGGACAGGGAACGCTGAAGCTTTCTTT.

This clone was picked up one time. V and J are TRBV27 and TRBJ2-3; 10 bases are shared with TRBD2. CDR3 length equals 18 residues. With V trimmed by 5 bases and J by 1 base, 12 bases remained unmatched. Germline V gives CDR1 MNHEY, CDR2 SMNVEV (reference sequence). DNA for the CDR3: TGTGCCAGCAGTACTCTAGCGGGAGCGGGGCGGGGCACAGATACGCAGTATTTT. As protein: CASSTLAGAGRGTDTQYF.

The chain recombines TRBV19 with TRBJ1-2, with 9 bases that match TRBD1. The J segment lost 6 bases and the V segment lost 5 bases, leaving 13 bases of the junction unmatched. Germline CDR1 LNHDA, CDR2 SQIVND (reference sequence). This CDR3 is 16 amino acids long. CDR3 sequence reads: CASSYRDRVSKNGYTF. The CDR3 region has the DNA TGTGCCAGTAGTTACCGGGACAGGGTATCTAAGAATGGCTACACCTTC.

CDR3 in DNA: TGTGCCAGCAGTTTAGCACCTACAGAGAGCTCCTACGAGCAGTACTTC. Encoded protein: CASSLAPTESSYEQYF. This rearrangement joins TRBV28 to TRBJ2-7; D not certain. In germline, CDR1 is MDHEN, CDR2 SYDVKM. The CDR3 covers 16 residues. The germline V and J ends were trimmed by 2 bases and 0 bases, with 14 bases remaining between them.

This chain uses TRBV25-1 with TRBJ1-3; D is perhaps TRBD1 (5 bases). Trimming shortened V by 0 bases and J by 5 bases, and 11 bases separated the two germline ends. Germline V gene data show CDR1 as MGHDK and CDR2 as SYGVNS. CDR3 length equals 15 residues. The CDR3 sequence: CASSEYLGGRNTIYF. In DNA form, the CDR3 reads TGTGCCAGCAGTGAATATCTGGGGGGGAGAAACACCATATATTTT.

The chain couples TRBV25-1 to TRBJ2-7, with a weak D call TRBD1 (6 bases). There are 15 residues in the CDR3. In germline, CDR1 is MGHDK, CDR2 SYGVNS. Trimming removed 4 bases from V and 6 bases from J, with 19 bases in between. Here the CDR3 DNA reads TGTGCCAGCAGTGTTTACCGGGACACCCGTGGCGAGCAGTACTTC. The encoded protein is CASSVYRDTRGEQYF.

V and J are TRBV5-6 and TRBJ1-2, with TRBD1 matching 9 bases. The CDR3 spans 13 residues. CDR1 is SGHDT, CDR2 YYEEEE, per germline. Germline trimming cut 4 bases from V and 11 bases from J; bases unmatched to any gene: 9. The chain's CDR3 is CASSAMGQGLYTF. DNA for the CDR3: TGTGCCAGCAGCGCTATGGGACAGGGATTATACACCTTC.

The gene calls are TRBV5-1 and TRBJ1-6, with D possibly TRBD1 on 5 matching bases. The CDR3 is 14 amino acids. The V end lost 4 bases, the J end lost 4 bases, and 9 bases lay between the germline ends. Germline lookup yields CDR1 SGHRS and CDR2 YFSETQ. The CDR3 loop is CASSPGLYNSPLHF. The CDR3 DNA sequence: TGCGCCAGCAGCCCGGGACTTTATAATTCACCCCTCCACTTT.

The chain links TRBV5-1 to TRBJ2-3; TRBD2 aligns across 8 bases. The CDR3 contains 17 residues. The V and J ends lost 4 bases and 2 bases, in that order; junction bases with no gene match: 12. Germline V lookup: CDR1 SGHRS, CDR2 YFSETQ. The CDR3 spells CASSHLGLDIITDTQYF. Here the CDR3 DNA reads TGCGCCAGCAGCCACCTGGGACTAGACATAATCACAGATACGCAGTATTTT.

V is TRBV27 and J is TRBJ2-2; 9 nucleotides agree with TRBD2. Germline assignment: CDR1 MNHEY and CDR2 SMNVEV (reference sequence). This CDR3 has 16 amino acids. The ends lost 8 bases at V and 5 bases at J; junction bases unmatched: 12. The CDR3 sequence: CASGTIAGAVTGELFF. DNA for the CDR3: TGTGCCAGCGGAACCATAGCGGGAGCGGTTACCGGGGAGCTGTTTTTT.

The V gene is TRBV11-2, the J gene TRBJ2-7; D is possibly TRBD1 (6 bases). From germline, CDR1 is SGHAT and CDR2 FQNNGV. V was clipped by 5 bases and J by 6 bases, with 17 bases between them. This CDR3 has 14 residues. The CDR3 spells CASSLDRSSLEQYF. The CDR3 nucleotides are TGTGCCAGCAGCCTCGACAGGAGCTCCCTCGAGCAGTACTTC.

Comments on this clone: A read error may produce the germline difference seen at one junction end. V is TRBV7-9 and J is TRBJ1-1, with 8 bases that match TRBD1. The CDR3 runs 15 residues. Germline CDR1 SEHNR, CDR2 FQNEAQ (reference sequence). CDR3 in amino acids: CASSQTGQVGTEAFF. DNA of the CDR3: TGCGCCAGCAGCCAGACGGGACAGGTAGGCACCGAAGCTTTCTTT. Supplemented by reference TRBV7-9 and TRBJ1-1, the full variable domain reads DTGVSQNPRHKITKRGQNVTFRCDPISEHNRLYWYRQTLGQGPEFLTYFQNEAQLEKSRLLSDRFSAERPKGSFSTLEIQRTEQGDSAMYLCASSQTGQVGTEAFFGQGTRLTVV.